Each of the 16 T cell receptor beta chains below was sequenced from the same sample in a study of blood T cell repertoires in COVID-19. Clones were read by immunoSEQ multiplex PCR, and TCRdb kept only the in-frame ones, dropping some. The sample consists of around 340,000 clones, about 86% of them appearing once. The specimen was PBMCs or T cells enriched from blood (not recorded which). These receptors were collected from a middle-aged woman with acute COVID-19.

The J gene is TRBJ2-1, the V gene TRBV5-4, with TRBD1 identical over 9 bases. V lost 0 bases, J lost 5 bases, and 15 bases stayed unmatched. The length of the CDR3 is 19 residues. Looked up from germline, CDR1 is SGHNT and CDR2 is YYREEE (reference sequence). CDR3 nucleotides: TGTGCCAGCAGCTTGGGGGGGGACAGGGCGGCCACCCTGGACAATGAGCAGTTCTTC. Encoded protein: CASSLGGDRAATLDNEQFF.

The V call is TRBV7-9, the J call TRBJ2-5; tentative D call: TRBD1 (5 bases). Trimming removed 11 bases from V and 6 bases from J, with 19 bases in between. Germline lookup yields CDR1 SEHNR and CDR2 FQNEAQ (reference sequence). This CDR3 region has 13 residues. The CDR3 nucleotides are TGTGCCGGGGAAATGCAGGGTCTGCAGACCCAGTACTTC. Translation gives CAGEMQGLQTQYF.

The chain combines TRBV4-3 with TRBJ2-3; D call uncertain. Trimming left V 0 bases short and J 5 bases short, with 9 bases between. CDR3 length: 14 amino acids. Germline V lookup: CDR1 LGHNA, CDR2 YSLEER. The CDR3: CASSQDLRIDTQYF. CDR3 bases: TGCGCCAGCAGCCAAGATCTCAGGATAGATACGCAGTATTTT.

The V gene is TRBV7-9, the J gene TRBJ2-7; D remains ambiguous. Germline V gene lookup returns CDR1 SEHNR and CDR2 FQNEAQ (reference sequence). The CDR3 spans 12 residues. V shed 1 base and J shed 4 bases, with 5 bases lying between them. CDR3 DNA: TGTGCCAGCAGCTTAGAAGCTTACGAGCAGTACTTC. Translating it yields CASSLEAYEQYF. Variable domain in full (rest from reference TRBV7-9 and TRBJ2-7): DTGVSQNPRHKITKRGQNVTFRCDPISEHNRLYWYRQTLGQGPEFLTYFQNEAQLEKSRLLSDRFSAERPKGSFSTLEIQRTEQGDSAMYLCASSLEAYEQYFGPGTRLTVT.

This chain connects TRBV6-2 or TRBV6-3 to TRBJ2-3; D is uncertain. V lost 2 bases, J lost 5 bases, and 8 bases lay in between. CDR1 MNHEY and CDR2 SVGEGT come from the germline V gene. The CDR3 is made up of 13 amino acids. The CDR3 here is CASSYETRDTQYF. The CDR3 DNA is TGTGCCAGCAGTTACGAAACCAGAGATACGCAGTATTTT.

V is TRBV25-1 and J is TRBJ2-7; D is uncertain. CDR1 and CDR2 from the germline V gene are MGHDK and SYGVNS. CDR3 length: 12 residues. V was shortened by 6 bases and J by 6 bases, with 12 bases between the two germline ends. CDR3 amino acids: CASRESAREQYF. In nucleotides, the CDR3 is TGTGCCAGCAGGGAGTCCGCTCGCGAGCAGTACTTC.

The chain carries TRBV7-9 and TRBJ1-5, with a tentative D call TRBD1 (5 bases). The germline gives CDR1 SEHNR, CDR2 FQNEAQ (reference sequence). V was clipped by 5 bases and J by 0 bases, with 17 bases between them. The CDR3 consists of 17 residues. The CDR3: CASSPIRDGGSNQPQHF. CDR3 bases: TGTGCCAGCAGCCCGATACGGGACGGGGGTAGCAATCAGCCCCAGCATTTT.

This clone has just a few counts. The V call is TRBV27, the J call TRBJ1-2; 10 bases align to TRBD1. V was clipped by 5 bases and J by 8 bases; unmatched bases: 11. The CDR3 totals 15 residues. CDR1 and CDR2 (germline): MNHEY, SMNVEV (reference sequence). In nucleotides, the CDR3 is TGTGCCAGCAGTCGAGCGACAGGGGGCCCTTGGGGCTACACCTTC. Protein: CASSRATGGPWGYTF.

The rearrangement links TRBV10-3 to TRBJ1-4; D ambiguous. V shed 4 bases and J shed 7 bases, with 4 bases lying between them. The CDR3 runs 11 residues. Germline-derived CDR1 and CDR2 are ENHRY and SYGVKD. The CDR3 sequence is CAISAGEKLFF. The CDR3 nucleotides are TGTGCCATCAGTGCAGGTGAAAAACTGTTTTTT.

This clone was detected a few times. The gene calls are TRBV3-1 (or the pseudogene TRBV3-2) and TRBJ1-2, with TRBD1 matching over 8 bases. Germline V gene sequence: CDR1 LGHDT, CDR2 YNNKEL (reference sequence). The CDR3 extends over 14 amino acids. With V trimmed by 4 bases and J by 5 bases, 6 bases remained unmatched. DNA of the CDR3: TGTGCCAGCAGCCGGAAGGACAGGGTTTATGGCTACACCTTC. It codes for CASSRKDRVYGYTF.

The chain's CDR3 is CASSLGELNQPQHF. The DNA for the CDR3 is TGTGCCAGCAGCTTAGGTGAACTCAATCAGCCCCAGCATTTT. This chain joins TRBV7-2 and TRBJ1-5; D unclear. The germline V gene encodes CDR1 SGHTA and CDR2 FQGNSA. The V end lost 1 base, the J end lost 3 bases, and 7 bases lay between the germline ends. The CDR3 totals 14 residues.

The gene calls are TRBV5-1 and TRBJ2-5; D not certain. This CDR3 region has 13 residues. CDR1 SGHRS and CDR2 YFSETQ come from the germline V gene. Trimming removed 4 bases from V and 4 bases from J, with 11 bases in between. The CDR3 DNA follows: TGCGCCAGCAGCAAAGACTCGTCAGAGACCCAGTACTTC. This translates into CASSKDSSETQYF.

The rearrangement uses TRBV27 and TRBJ2-1; D is unclear. The length of the CDR3 is 14 residues. Germline V gene data show CDR1 as MNHEY and CDR2 as SMNVEV (reference sequence). V lost 2 bases, J lost 0 bases, and 5 bases lay in between. In DNA form, the CDR3 reads TGTGCCAGCAGTTTAACGGGCTCCTACAATGAGCAGTTCTTC. This encodes CASSLTGSYNEQFF.

The V and J genes are TRBV19 and TRBJ1-1; 7 bases match TRBD1. The germline gives CDR1 LNHDA, CDR2 SQIVND (reference sequence). The V and J ends lost 6 bases and 5 bases, in that order; junction bases with no gene match: 9. The CDR3 consists of 14 residues. The CDR3 loop reads CASRINRGPTEAFF. In DNA, the CDR3 is TGTGCCAGTAGGATTAACAGGGGACCTACTGAAGCTTTCTTT.

The chain combines TRBV11-2 with TRBJ1-1; D is perhaps TRBD1 (5 bases). Deletions cut 4 bases from V and 5 bases from J, with 11 bases between. Germline loops: CDR1 SGHAT, CDR2 FQNNGV. The CDR3 spans 13 residues. Written as DNA, the CDR3 is TGTGCCAGCAGCTGGGGAGGGGATACTGAAGCTTTCTTT. Translating gives CASSWGGDTEAFF. The variable domain in full, with the rest retrieved from reference TRBV11-2 and TRBJ1-1, is EAGVAQSPRYKIIEKRQSVAFWCNPISGHATLYWYQQILGQGPKLLIQFQNNGVVDDSQLPKDRFSAERLKGVDSTLKIQPAKLEDSAVYLCASSWGGDTEAFFGQGTRLTVV.

The gene calls are TRBV7-2 and TRBJ2-7; D unclear. The CDR3 runs 14 residues. Germline CDR1 SGHTA, CDR2 FQGNSA. The V end was cut by 1 base, the J end by 2 bases, with 9 bases between. The CDR3: CASSLVHEAYEQYF. CDR3 bases: TGTGCCAGCAGCTTAGTGCATGAGGCCTACGAGCAGTACTTC.